Described below is a single TCR beta chain sequence and its context. The data were obtained in a study of blood T cell repertoires in COVID-19. Study-wide context: Donors in the United States, Italy and Spain gave samples during acute or convalescent COVID-19.

This table comes from immunoSEQ multiplex PCR, and its TCRdb copy is limited to in-frame clones, with some not included. The table shows 70,000 to 85,000 clones, with around 87% occurring only once. This CDR3 region has 11 residues. V lost 2 bases to trimming and J lost 12 bases, with 9 bases between them. Germline assignment: CDR1 KGHSH and CDR2 LQKENI. The TCR was taken from a woman aged 45-65 years with active or convalescent COVID-19. The chain joins TRBV18 to TRBJ2-3, with D tentatively TRBD2 (5 bases). The sequenced sample consisted of peripheral blood. CDR3 nucleotide sequence: TGTGCCAGCTCACCAGAGGCTAGCCAGTATTTT. Its protein is CASSPEASQYF.